Included here is one T cell receptor (beta chain) sequence, with context. Its antigen is unidentified. The data were taken from a study of OX40 agonist ivuxolimab in advanced cancers. Overall study context: Three individuals attained partial responses, comprising one hepatocellular carcinoma case and two cutaneous melanoma cases.

Findings and limits, study-wide: The study found that CD8+ T cells averaged more expanded clones than CD4+. With doses of 0.1-3.0 mg/kg, partial responders showed among the lowest clonal expansion.

Generated by immunoSEQ multiplex PCR, the TCRdb table keeps only in-frame clones and is missing some. The sample carries about 73,000 clones, 70% to 90% recorded once. Drawing of blood for sampling happened at baseline, at cycle 4 day 1, and at cycle 7 day 1. This CDR3 is built from 17 residues. CDR1 is SGHNT and CDR2 is YYREEE in the germline V gene (reference sequence). The junction had 9 bases not matched to a gene; V was cut back by 4 bases and J by 0 bases. The V and J genes are TRBV5-4 and TRBJ2-1, with TRBD2 matching 8 bases. The clonotype was recovered from an adult with an advanced solid tumor such as melanoma, head and neck, liver or kidney cancer. The starting material was CD4+ or CD8+ T cells sorted from blood, obtained in a trial of the OX40 agonist ivuxolimab. CDR3 bases: TGTGCCAGCAGCCCGGGGGGGATAGCACACTCCTACAATGAGCAGTTCTTC. As protein: CASSPGGIAHSYNEQFF.